These T cell receptor beta chains were read from a single sample in a study of cytomegalovirus exposure and HLA in healthy donors. Libraries were prepared by immunoSEQ multiplex PCR; TCRdb keeps only in-frame clonotypes and omits some of them. The sample includes about 98,000 clones, around nine tenths of them seen just once. The material sequenced was PBMCs. The receptors derive from a woman between 25 and 40 years old in good health and CMV-seronegative. The CDR3 runs from the conserved cysteine through the conserved F or W. The D gene is left open where the match is weak. The size of a clone is reported for some rows only, either as once, few or many, or as a class for expanded clones.

V gene: TRBV28; clone size: .; D gene: TRBD1; J gene: TRBJ1-2; CDR3 protein: CASSLQGANYGYTF; CDR3 DNA: TGTGCCAGCAGTTTACAGGGGGCTAACTATGGCTACACCTTC
V gene: TRBV5-1; clone size: .; D gene: TRBD1; J gene: TRBJ2-5; CDR3 protein: CASTLMGTGVGTQYF; CDR3 DNA: TGCGCCAGCACCCTCATGGGGACAGGGGTTGGGACCCAGTACTTC
V gene: TRBV27; clone size: .; D gene: TRBD1; J gene: TRBJ2-7; CDR3 protein: CASSMGQGDYEQYF; CDR3 DNA: TGTGCCAGCAGTATGGGACAGGGAGACTACGAGCAGTACTTC
V gene: TRBV2; clone size: few; D gene: .; J gene: TRBJ1-1; CDR3 protein: CASGGVRNTEAFF; CDR3 DNA: TGTGCCAGCGGGGGGGTTCGGAACACTGAAGCTTTCTTT
V gene: TRBV27; clone size: .; D gene: .; J gene: TRBJ2-7; CDR3 protein: CASSLSYGTSTYEQYF; CDR3 DNA: TGTGCCAGCAGTTTATCGTACGGGACTTCTACCTACGAGCAGTACTTC
V gene: TRBV19; clone size: few; D gene: .; J gene: TRBJ1-5; CDR3 protein: CASMGPRGNQPQHF; CDR3 DNA: TGTGCCAGTATGGGGCCAAGGGGCAATCAGCCCCAGCATTTT
V gene: TRBV9; clone size: .; D gene: .; J gene: TRBJ1-3; CDR3 protein: CASSRQNGGNTIYF; CDR3 DNA: TGTGCCAGCAGCCGCCAAAACGGGGGAAACACCATATATTTT
V gene: TRBV6-6; clone size: .; D gene: .; J gene: TRBJ2-7; CDR3 protein: CASSSPGSYYEQYF; CDR3 DNA: TGTGCCAGCAGTTCACCCGGGTCATACTACGAGCAGTACTTC
V gene: TRBV21-1; clone size: .; D gene: .; J gene: TRBJ2-6; CDR3 protein: CASSRRQIHIIPGANVLTF; CDR3 DNA: TGTGCCAGCAGCCGCCGACAGATTCATATTATTCCTGGGGCCAACGTCCTGACTTTC
V gene: TRBV7-7; clone size: once; D gene: TRBD1; J gene: TRBJ1-4; CDR3 protein: CASRRQGASGTNEKLFF; CDR3 DNA: TGTGCTAGTAGGCGGCAGGGGGCTAGCGGAACTAATGAAAAACTGTTTTTT
V gene: TRBV5-1; clone size: .; D gene: .; J gene: TRBJ2-5; CDR3 protein: CASSSLGKETQYF; CDR3 DNA: TGCGCCAGCAGCTCACTAGGAAAAGAGACCCAGTACTTC
V gene: TRBV12-5; clone size: .; D gene: TRBD1; J gene: TRBJ2-7; CDR3 protein: CASGLVLGTGSNSYEQYF; CDR3 DNA: TGTGCTAGTGGTTTGGTACTAGGGACAGGGAGTAACTCCTACGAGCAGTACTTC
V gene: TRBV2; clone size: .; D gene: TRBD2; J gene: TRBJ2-2; CDR3 protein: CASSFSGNVVGELFF; CDR3 DNA: TGTGCCAGCAGCTTTAGCGGGAACGTCGTCGGGGAGCTGTTTTTT
V gene: TRBV7-6; clone size: .; D gene: TRBD2; J gene: TRBJ2-1; CDR3 protein: CASSLYSGGSASSYNEQFF; CDR3 DNA: TGTGCCAGCAGCTTATATAGCGGGGGCTCTGCCAGCTCCTACAATGAGCAGTTCTTC
V gene: TRBV7-2; clone size: .; D gene: .; J gene: TRBJ2-5; CDR3 protein: CASSRDKETQYF; CDR3 DNA: TGTGCCAGCAGCCGGGACAAAGAGACCCAGTACTTC
V gene: TRBV27; clone size: .; D gene: TRBD1; J gene: TRBJ2-5; CDR3 protein: CASSLGQGAWETQYF; CDR3 DNA: TGTGCCAGCAGCCTCGGACAGGGGGCTTGGGAGACCCAGTACTTC
V gene: TRBV18; clone size: .; D gene: TRBD1; J gene: TRBJ1-5; CDR3 protein: CASSPREGGEDQPQHF; CDR3 DNA: TGTGCCAGCTCACCAAGGGAAGGGGGCGAGGATCAGCCCCAGCATTTT
V gene: TRBV18; clone size: .; D gene: .; J gene: TRBJ1-5; CDR3 protein: CASSSQGLGPQHF; CDR3 DNA: TGTGCCAGCTCATCTCAGGGTCTTGGGCCCCAGCATTTT
V gene: TRBV5-4; clone size: few; D gene: .; J gene: TRBJ1-1; CDR3 protein: CASTEVGVTEAFF; CDR3 DNA: TGTGCCAGCACGGAGGTTGGGGTCACTGAAGCTTTCTTT
V gene: TRBV7-6; clone size: .; D gene: TRBD1; J gene: TRBJ2-7; CDR3 protein: CASSLIGTGGEQYF; CDR3 DNA: TGTGCCAGCAGCTTGATTGGGACAGGGGGCGAGCAGTACTTC
V gene: TRBV29-1; clone size: .; D gene: .; J gene: TRBJ2-2; CDR3 protein: CSVLQFANTGELFF; CDR3 DNA: TGCAGCGTTCTGCAGTTCGCGAACACCGGGGAGCTGTTTTTT
V gene: TRBV6-6; clone size: .; D gene: TRBD1; J gene: TRBJ2-1; CDR3 protein: CASRTGTGYHEQFF; CDR3 DNA: TGTGCCAGCAGGACCGGGACAGGGTATCATGAGCAGTTCTTC
V gene: TRBV7-3; clone size: .; D gene: TRBD2; J gene: TRBJ2-3; CDR3 protein: CASSLAGVADTQYF; CDR3 DNA: TGTGCCAGCAGCTTAGCGGGAGTAGCAGATACGCAGTATTTT
V gene: TRBV11-3; clone size: .; D gene: TRBD1; J gene: TRBJ2-7; CDR3 protein: CASSLAGTGSYEQYF; CDR3 DNA: TGTGCCAGCAGCTTAGCCGGGACAGGGTCCTACGAGCAGTACTTC
V gene: TRBV14; clone size: .; D gene: .; J gene: TRBJ1-1; CDR3 protein: CASSQAVQGRPEAFF; CDR3 DNA: TGTGCCAGCAGCCAAGCAGTACAGGGAAGACCTGAAGCTTTCTTT
V gene: TRBV25-1; clone size: .; D gene: TRBD1; J gene: TRBJ1-1; CDR3 protein: CASSRTGGALTEAFF; CDR3 DNA: TGTGCCAGCAGTCGGACAGGGGGCGCGTTAACTGAAGCTTTCTTT
V gene: TRBV2; clone size: .; D gene: .; J gene: TRBJ1-4; CDR3 protein: CASSTGDGEKLFF; CDR3 DNA: TGTGCCAGCAGCACTGGAGATGGAGAAAAACTGTTTTTT
V gene: TRBV7-7; clone size: .; D gene: TRBD1; J gene: TRBJ1-1; CDR3 protein: CASKTDRENTEAFF; CDR3 DNA: TGTGCCAGCAAAACGGACAGGGAGAACACTGAAGCTTTCTTT
V gene: TRBV21-1; clone size: .; D gene: .; J gene: TRBJ2-7; CDR3 protein: CASSRAGTGDTYEQYF; CDR3 DNA: TGTGCCAGCAGCAGGGCCGGGACAGGGGATACCTACGAGCAGTACTTC
V gene: TRBV7-9; clone size: .; D gene: TRBD1; J gene: TRBJ2-7; CDR3 protein: CASSFSDRAYEQYF; CDR3 DNA: TGTGCCAGCAGCTTCTCAGACAGGGCCTACGAGCAGTACTTC
V gene: TRBV9; clone size: .; D gene: .; J gene: TRBJ1-6; CDR3 protein: CASSVARGRGRHSPLHF; CDR3 DNA: TGTGCCAGCAGCGTAGCTAGGGGGAGAGGGCGGCATTCACCCCTCCACTTT
V gene: TRBV7-2; clone size: .; D gene: TRBD2; J gene: TRBJ2-7; CDR3 protein: CASSPRASGRYEQYF; CDR3 DNA: TGTGCCAGCAGCCCCCGGGCTAGCGGGAGATACGAGCAGTACTTC
V gene: TRBV5-1; clone size: .; D gene: TRBD1; J gene: TRBJ2-7; CDR3 protein: CASSTTGKSEQYF; CDR3 DNA: TGCGCCAGCAGTACGACAGGGAAGTCCGAGCAGTACTTC
V gene: TRBV11-2; clone size: .; D gene: TRBD2; J gene: TRBJ2-7; CDR3 protein: CASSLESSGRPYEQYF; CDR3 DNA: TGTGCCAGCAGCTTAGAGTCTAGCGGGCGGCCCTACGAGCAGTACTTC
V gene: TRBV29-1; clone size: .; D gene: .; J gene: TRBJ2-5; CDR3 protein: CSTAAGKGKGETQYF; CDR3 DNA: TGCAGCACTGCCGCCGGGAAAGGGAAGGGAGAGACCCAGTACTTC
V gene: TRBV6-5; clone size: .; D gene: TRBD1; J gene: TRBJ1-1; CDR3 protein: CASRPPGGNTEAFF; CDR3 DNA: TGTGCCAGCAGACCCCCAGGGGGGAACACTGAAGCTTTCTTT
V gene: TRBV4-1; clone size: .; D gene: .; J gene: TRBJ1-5; CDR3 protein: CASSQVALGEPQHF; CDR3 DNA: TGCGCCAGCAGCCAAGTGGCTTTGGGCGAGCCCCAGCATTTT
V gene: TRBV7-2; clone size: .; D gene: .; J gene: TRBJ2-2; CDR3 protein: CASSLNRNTGELFF; CDR3 DNA: TGTGCCAGCAGCCTAAATCGTAACACCGGGGAGCTGTTTTTT
V gene: TRBV7-2; clone size: .; D gene: TRBD1; J gene: TRBJ1-6; CDR3 protein: CASSLGQGGSPLHF; CDR3 DNA: TGTGCCAGCAGCTTGGGACAGGGCGGTTCACCCCTCCACTTT
V gene: TRBV18; clone size: once; D gene: .; J gene: TRBJ1-1; CDR3 protein: CASSPSNTEAFF; CDR3 DNA: TGTGCCAGCTCACCCAGTAACACTGAAGCTTTCTTT
V gene: TRBV5-4; clone size: .; D gene: .; J gene: TRBJ2-1; CDR3 protein: CASSLSRRAEEQFF; CDR3 DNA: TGTGCCAGCAGCCTTAGTCGCAGGGCGGAGGAGCAGTTCTTC
V gene: TRBV27; clone size: .; D gene: .; J gene: TRBJ2-7; CDR3 protein: CASSLSTVFSHEQYF; CDR3 DNA: TGTGCCAGCAGTTTATCCACAGTGTTCTCCCACGAGCAGTACTTC
V gene: TRBV28; clone size: .; D gene: TRBD1; J gene: TRBJ2-7; CDR3 protein: CASSFGDSFLYEQYF; CDR3 DNA: TGTGCCAGCAGTTTCGGGGACAGCTTCCTCTACGAGCAGTACTTC